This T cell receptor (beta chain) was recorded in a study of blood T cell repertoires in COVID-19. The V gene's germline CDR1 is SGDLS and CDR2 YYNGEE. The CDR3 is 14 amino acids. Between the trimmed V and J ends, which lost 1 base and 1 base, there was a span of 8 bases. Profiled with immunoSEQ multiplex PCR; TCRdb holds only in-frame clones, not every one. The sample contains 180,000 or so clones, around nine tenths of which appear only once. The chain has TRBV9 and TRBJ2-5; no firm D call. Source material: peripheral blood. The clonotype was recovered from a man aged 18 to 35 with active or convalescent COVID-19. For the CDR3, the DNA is TGTGCCAGCAGCGTACTTGGCTCCCAAGAGACCCAGTACTTC. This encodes CASSVLGSQETQYF.